The 20 T cell receptor beta chains given below trace back to one sample, sequenced in a study of OX40 agonist ivuxolimab in advanced cancers. Assay used: immunoSEQ multiplex PCR; TCRdb lists only in-frame clones, some missing. The repertoire consists of over 55,000 clones, with around 94% occurring once and the leading ten covering about 15%. The sequences come from CD4+ or CD8+ T cells sorted from blood, collected in a trial of the OX40 agonist ivuxolimab. The receptor source for this set is an adult with an advanced solid tumor such as melanoma, head and neck, liver or kidney cancer.

The rearrangement links TRBV5-4 to TRBJ2-7; no definite D call. Trimming stripped 2 bases from V and 5 bases from J, with 11 bases between. Germline CDR1 SGHNT, CDR2 YYREEE (reference sequence). The CDR3 covers 13 residues. CDR3 bases: TGTGCCAGCAGCTTCCTAGGCGCCCACGAGCAGTACTTC. Amino acid sequence: CASSFLGAHEQYF.

This clone was observed a handful of times. This chain uses TRBV2 with TRBJ1-5; D is unresolved. V lost 2 bases and J lost 0, with 5 bases in between. Germline loops: CDR1 SNHLY, CDR2 FYNNEI. This CDR3 comprises 14 residues. The CDR3 protein is CASSETGSNQPQHF. CDR3 bases: TGTGCCAGCAGTGAAACGGGTAGCAATCAGCCCCAGCATTTT.

This chain uses TRBV27 with TRBJ1-1; 8 bases map to TRBD1. The CDR3 loop spans 12 amino acids. Germline CDR1 is MNHEY and CDR2 is SMNVEV (reference sequence). V gave up 8 bases and J gave up 4 bases; unmatched junction bases: 3. Here the CDR3 DNA reads TGTGCCAGCCAAACAGGGGGCACTGAAGCTTTCTTT. Amino acids: CASQTGGTEAFF.

This rearrangement joins TRBV23-1 to TRBJ2-7, with D perhaps TRBD1 or TRBD2 (6 bases each). TRBV23-1 is identified as an open reading frame with a role that is uncertain. The CDR3 spans 16 residues. Trimming removed 6 bases at V and 3 bases at J, with 21 bases between. CDR3 sequence (DNA): TGCGCCAGCAGCTCGAGTTCCAGGGGACTCTACTACGAGCAGTACTTC. The encoded protein is CASSSSSRGLYYEQYF.

The CDR3 DNA is TGTGCCAGCAGTGAAGCATATCTAGCGGAGTACAATGAGCAGTTCTTC. It codes for CASSEAYLAEYNEQFF. The rearrangement joins TRBV2 to TRBJ2-1; 7 bases agree with TRBD2. The V gene's germline CDR1 is SNHLY and CDR2 FYNNEI. The V segment lost 0 bases and the J segment 4 bases; nucleotides outside the gene matches: 6. The length of the CDR3 is 16 residues.

The rearrangement uses TRBV7-9 and TRBJ1-1; 8 bases are shared with TRBD1. With V trimmed by 4 bases and J by 4 bases, 8 bases remained unmatched. Germline-derived CDR1 and CDR2 are SEHNR and FQNEAQ (reference sequence). The CDR3 covers 15 residues. CDR3 in DNA: TGTGCCAGCAGCTGGGAGGACAGGGAGACCACTGAAGCTTTCTTT. Its translation is CASSWEDRETTEAFF.

This clone was seen a single time. The genes are TRBV4-3 and TRBJ2-5, with D perhaps matching TRBD1 (5 bases). The CDR3 covers 16 residues. Germline lookup yields CDR1 LGHNA and CDR2 YSLEER. The V end was cut by 1 base, the J end by 2 bases, with 14 bases between. The CDR3 here is CASSQVFGRVQETQYF. CDR3 DNA: TGCGCCAGCAGCCAAGTTTTTGGCAGGGTACAAGAGACCCAGTACTTC.

The chain joins TRBV25-1 to TRBJ1-6, with D maybe TRBD1 (6 bases). The CDR3 loop spans 17 amino acids. Germline V gives CDR1 MGHDK, CDR2 SYGVNS. Deletions cut 1 base from V and 8 bases from J, with 18 bases between. In DNA, the CDR3 is TGTGCCAGCAGTGAATCCCCGAACAGGGAAGGTGATTCACCCCTCCACTTT. It codes for CASSESPNREGDSPLHF.

This chain uses TRBV19 with TRBJ2-7; D gene ambiguous. V dropped 3 bases and J dropped 3 bases, with 15 bases sitting between them. Germline CDR1 LNHDA, CDR2 SQIVND (reference sequence). The CDR3 has 15 residues. This CDR3 is CASSMGTAWGYEQYF. The CDR3 DNA is TGTGCCAGTAGTATGGGAACAGCCTGGGGCTACGAGCAGTACTTC.

The chain is built from TRBV29-1 and TRBJ2-7, with D perhaps matching TRBD1 (6 bases). Germline V CDR1 and CDR2: SQVTM, ANQGSEA. V was trimmed by 1 base and J by 0 bases, leaving 10 bases between them. The CDR3 contains 14 residues. The CDR3 DNA reads TGCAGCGTTGAAGGTCAGGGGACCTCCTACGAGCAGTACTTC. Translation: CSVEGQGTSYEQYF.

This clone is a singleton in its sample. The CDR3 loop reads CASSEWTGKSYEQYF. DNA for the CDR3: TGTGCCAGCAGTGAATGGACAGGAAAGTCCTACGAGCAGTACTTC. The gene calls are TRBV2 and TRBJ2-7; TRBD1 aligns across 7 bases. The V segment lost 2 bases and the J segment 1 base; nucleotides outside the gene matches: 5. CDR3 length: 15 residues. From germline, CDR1 is SNHLY and CDR2 FYNNEI.

V usage is TRBV19 and J usage is TRBJ1-5, with D possibly TRBD1 on 5 matching bases. Germline lookup yields CDR1 LNHDA and CDR2 SQIVND (reference sequence). Trimming removed 6 bases from V and 4 bases from J, with 7 bases in between. This CDR3 spans 12 amino acids. In DNA form, the CDR3 reads TGTGCCAGTAGGGGACCTAATCAGCCCCAGCATTTT. It encodes CASRGPNQPQHF.

The chain combines TRBV4-1 with TRBJ2-7, with 7 nucleotides matching TRBD2. The CDR3 covers 14 residues. Trimming cost V 4 bases and J 1 base; bases outside gene matches: 4. Germline-derived CDR1 and CDR2 are MGHRA and YSYEKL. The CDR3 reads CASSPRLASYEQYF. The CDR3 coding sequence is TGCGCCAGCAGCCCTCGACTAGCATCCTACGAGCAGTACTTC.

This clone has just one count. The genes are TRBV27 and TRBJ2-1; no reliable D call. CDR3 length equals 13 residues. In germline, CDR1 is MNHEY, CDR2 SMNVEV (reference sequence). With 2 bases removed from V and 4 bases from J, the gap between germline ends came to 6 bases. The CDR3 DNA is TGTGCCAGCAGTTTAGACAAATACAATGAGCAGTTCTTC. It encodes CASSLDKYNEQFF.

V gene TRBV27 combines with J gene TRBJ2-7; D uncertain. Trimming cost V 4 bases and J 2 bases, with 9 bases left between them. The CDR3 sequence is 13 residues long. CDR1 is MNHEY, CDR2 SMNVEV, per germline (reference sequence). CDR3 DNA: TGTGCCAGCAGTTGGTCTCCCACCTACGAGCAGTACTTC. As protein: CASSWSPTYEQYF.

The chain carries TRBV2 and TRBJ2-3, with D perhaps matching TRBD2 (6 bases). CDR3 size: 16 residues. The germline V gene encodes CDR1 SNHLY and CDR2 FYNNEI. Trimming pared 0 bases from V and 6 bases from J, leaving 16 bases between. As DNA, the CDR3 is TGTGCCAGCAGTGAAGCTTTGGTGGGGAGGTCGGATACGCAGTATTTT. Its translation is CASSEALVGRSDTQYF.

Note on this clone: An end of the junction differs from the germline gene, which may be a read error. The V gene is TRBV29-1, the J gene TRBJ1-1; D is unclear. Germline lookup yields CDR1 SQVTM and CDR2 ANQGSEA. The CDR3 is 14 amino acids. The DNA of the CDR3 is TGCAGCGTTACACCTAACGACGTGAAGACTGAAGCTTTCTTT. This sequence encodes CSVTPNDVKTEAFF.

The chain employs TRBV5-1 and TRBJ2-1; no reliable D call. The CDR3 runs to 9 residues. Germline-derived CDR1 and CDR2 are SGHRS and YFSETQ. Trimming pared 10 bases from V and 8 bases from J, leaving 7 bases between. The CDR3 nucleotides are TGCGCCGGGATGGATGAGCAGTTCTTC. It encodes CAGMDEQFF.

The V gene is TRBV27, the J gene TRBJ2-1; 8 bases line up with TRBD2. J lost 0 bases, V lost 1 base, and 5 bases had no gene match. The germline gives CDR1 MNHEY, CDR2 SMNVEV (reference sequence). The CDR3 loop spans 17 amino acids. This CDR3 reads CASSLYLAGHSYNEQFF. The CDR3 bases are TGTGCCAGCAGTTTATACCTAGCGGGCCACTCCTACAATGAGCAGTTCTTC.

The chain employs TRBV4-3 and TRBJ2-3; D gene unclear. Germline values: CDR1 LGHNA, CDR2 YSLEER. Trimming shortened V by 0 bases and J by 6 bases, and 7 bases separated the two germline ends. This CDR3 is built from 13 residues. The CDR3 region is CASSQEVGDTQYF. Written as DNA, the CDR3 is TGCGCCAGCAGCCAAGAAGTGGGGGATACGCAGTATTTT.